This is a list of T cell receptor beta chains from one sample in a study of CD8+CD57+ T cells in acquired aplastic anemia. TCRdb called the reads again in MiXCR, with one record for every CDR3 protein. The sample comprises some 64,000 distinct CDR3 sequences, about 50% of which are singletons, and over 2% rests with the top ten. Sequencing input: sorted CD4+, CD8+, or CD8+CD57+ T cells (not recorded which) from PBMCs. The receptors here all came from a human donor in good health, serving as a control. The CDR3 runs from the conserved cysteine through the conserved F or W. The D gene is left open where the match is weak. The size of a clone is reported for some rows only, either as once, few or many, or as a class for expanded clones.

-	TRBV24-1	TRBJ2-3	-	TGTGCCACCAGTGATTCAGTAACGGATACGCAGTATTTT	CATSDSVTDTQYF
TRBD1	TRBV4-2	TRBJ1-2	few	TGTGCCAGCAGCCCTAATGGACAGGGGGCTAACTATGGCTACACCTTC	CASSPNGQGANYGYTF
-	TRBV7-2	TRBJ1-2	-	TGTGCCAGCAGCTTAGGCGACGGGGGCTGGGGCTACACCTTC	CASSLGDGGWGYTF
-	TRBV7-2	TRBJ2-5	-	TGTGCCAGCAGCGAGTCGACAGGCCCTCAAGAGACCCAGTACTTC	CASSESTGPQETQYF
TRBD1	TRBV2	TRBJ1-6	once	TGTGCCAGCAGGATGGACAGGGCTAATTCACCCCTCCACTTT	CASRMDRANSPLHF
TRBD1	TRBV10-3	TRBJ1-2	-	TGTGCCATCAGTGAGTCGGGAGGGGGCGATGGCTACACCTTC	CAISESGGGDGYTF
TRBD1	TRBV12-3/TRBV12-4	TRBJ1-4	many	TGTGCCAGTGTGTCAGGGGGCGGCACTAATGAAAAACTGTTTTTT	CASVSGGGTNEKLFF
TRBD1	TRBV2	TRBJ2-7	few	TGTGCCAGCGTGGACAGGTCAATCTACGAGCAGTACTTC	CASVDRSIYEQYF
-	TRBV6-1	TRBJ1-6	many	TGTGCCAGCAGCGTTGAATCACAGGGACCCCTCCACTTT	CASSVESQGPLHF
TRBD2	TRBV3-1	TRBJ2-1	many	TGTGCCAGCAGCCAAGGAGTGGCGGGGGGCAATGAGCAGTTCTTC	CASSQGVAGGNEQFF
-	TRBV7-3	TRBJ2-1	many	TGTGCCAGCAGCTTAAATTTAGGCGGGATATCCCCCTACAATGAGCAGTTCTTC	CASSLNLGGISPYNEQFF
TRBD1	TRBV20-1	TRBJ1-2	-	TGCAGTGCTAGAGATTGGGACAGAAGCCTCTATGGCTACACCTTC	CSARDWDRSLYGYTF
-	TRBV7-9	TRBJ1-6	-	TGTGCCAGCAGTTACTTTGGACAGCCGAATTCACCCCTCCACTTT	CASSYFGQPNSPLHF
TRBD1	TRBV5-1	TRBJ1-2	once	TGCGCCAGCAGCTTAGGGACAGGGGGCCCCTCCGGCTACACCTTC	CASSLGTGGPSGYTF
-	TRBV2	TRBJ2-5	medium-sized	TGTGCCAGCACCATTAGTGAGACCCAGTACTTC	CASTISETQYF
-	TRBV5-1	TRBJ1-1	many	TGCGCCAGCAGCTCCACGGGACCGCTCAACACTGAAGCTTTCTTT	CASSSTGPLNTEAFF
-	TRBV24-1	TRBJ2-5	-	TGTGCCACCAGTGGCGCCAGCGAAGAGACCCAGTACTTC	CATSGASEETQYF
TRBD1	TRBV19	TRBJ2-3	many	TGTGCCAGTAGTAAGAGGGGACAGGGCCATAACCCTGGAGATACGCAGTATTTT	CASSKRGQGHNPGDTQYF
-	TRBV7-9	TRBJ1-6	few	TGTGCCAGCAGGCAGGGGAACCTTCCGGATTCACCCCTCCACTTT	CASRQGNLPDSPLHF
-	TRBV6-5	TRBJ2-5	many	TGTGCCAGCAGTTACAAGAGGGCCGACAGCACCCAGTACTTC	CASSYKRADSTQYF
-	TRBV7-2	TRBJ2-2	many	TGTGCCAGCAGCCCTCGGAGGAACACCGGGGAGCTGTTTTTT	CASSPRRNTGELFF
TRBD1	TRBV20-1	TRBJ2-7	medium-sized	TGCAGTGCCGGACAGGGGGCCTACGAGCAGTACTTC	CSAGQGAYEQYF
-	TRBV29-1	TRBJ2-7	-	TGCAGCGTGGAGACTTTCCGGGGGCTACACGAGCAGTACTTC	CSVETFRGLHEQYF
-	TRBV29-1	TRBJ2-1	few	TGCAGCGTTCCCGTGGTAGGGACCCTTAGGGATGAGCAGTTCTTC	CSVPVVGTLRDEQFF
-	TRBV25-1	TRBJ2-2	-	TGTGCCAGCAGTACGGGACCCAACACCGGGGAGCTGTTTTTT	CASSTGPNTGELFF
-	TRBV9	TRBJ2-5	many	TGTGCCAGCAGCCCCTTGATTATGGCGGCAGTCCAAGAGACCCAGTACTTC	CASSPLIMAAVQETQYF
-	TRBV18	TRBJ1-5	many	TGTGCCAGCTCATCCGACAGCGGCAATCAGCCCCAGCATTTT	CASSSDSGNQPQHF
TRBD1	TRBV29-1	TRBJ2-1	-	TGCAGCGTTGGCGCGGAGACAGGGGCCGGCCGGAATGAGCAGTTCTTC	CSVGAETGAGRNEQFF
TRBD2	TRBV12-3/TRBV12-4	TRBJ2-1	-	TGTGCCAGCAGTACGCGGACTAGCAGGACATACAATGAGCAGTTCTTC	CASSTRTSRTYNEQFF
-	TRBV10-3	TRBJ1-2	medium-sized	TGTGCCATCACCCAAGCCATGGACTATGGCTACACCTTC	CAITQAMDYGYTF
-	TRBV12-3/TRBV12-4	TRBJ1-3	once	TGTGCCAGCAGCTCCTATCGGGATAGGGGAGATTTT	CASSSYRDRGDF
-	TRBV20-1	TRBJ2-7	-	TGCAGCCAAACTATTAGCGGAAGCGTCTACGAGCAGTACTTC	CSQTISGSVYEQYF
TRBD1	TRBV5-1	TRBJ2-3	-	TGCGCCAGCAGCTCAGGCCGGGACAGGGGGCTGGCAGATACGCAGTATTTT	CASSSGRDRGLADTQYF
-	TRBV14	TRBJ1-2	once	TGTGCCAGCAGCCAACGGCGGAGGGACGGCTACACCTTC	CASSQRRRDGYTF
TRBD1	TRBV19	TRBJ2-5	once	TGTGCCAGTAGTATCGACAGGGTCCAGACCCAGTACTTC	CASSIDRVQTQYF
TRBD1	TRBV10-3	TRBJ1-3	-	TGTGCCATCAGTAGGGACAGTGGAAACACCATATATTTT	CAISRDSGNTIYF
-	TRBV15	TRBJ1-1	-	TGTGCCACCAGCACGAGATTGAACACTGAAGCTTTCTTT	CATSTRLNTEAFF
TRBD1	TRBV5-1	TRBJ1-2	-	TGCGCCAGCAGCAGGGGACAGGGTGTCGGTGGCTACACCTTC	CASSRGQGVGGYTF